This TCR beta chain was sequenced for a study of T cell responses to AZD1222 COVID-19 vaccine. Study-wide findings and caveats: Reportedly, close to half of spike-specific TCRs are directed against unmutated variant regions. Vaccine-related CD4 TCRs covered spike, predominating at 160-218 and 743-854.

V dropped 2 bases and J dropped 6 bases, with 20 bases sitting between them. The germline V gene has CDR1 LNHDA and CDR2 SQIVND (reference sequence). CDR3 length: 17 amino acids. A remark on this clone: Its antigen is unknown.

Produced via immunoSEQ multiplex PCR; TCRdb's table is partial and in-frame only. Of some 200,000 clones listed, approximately 93% were seen once; the top ten hold roughly 3.5%. The sequence was collected from an adult who received the AZD1222 COVID-19 vaccine. The sequencing here drew on peripheral blood, taken 28 days after the second AZD1222 dose. The V and J genes are TRBV19 and TRBJ1-5, with no clear D. The CDR3 nucleotides read TGTGCCAGTAGTATAATCCGGGCGACGGGAATTGCTCAGCCCCAGCATTTT. This encodes CASSIIRATGIAQPQHF.